Presented here are 26 T cell receptor beta chains from one specimen sequenced in a study of vaccination and CD4 T cells after COVID-19. This sample's treatment: roughly 11-day PBMC culture with coronavirus spike peptide pools or control peptides (ViraFEST assay). These TCRs' antigens remain unknown. Sequenced with the Oncomine TCR Beta short-read assay was DNA taken from cultured CD4+ T cells. Via MiXCR, TCRdb re-called the PCR reads, giving one row per CDR3 protein. Of some 22,000 distinct CDR3 sequences in the sample, approximately 67% were seen once. This material consisted of CD4+ T cells from blood, cultured in vitro, taken before SARS-CoV-2 vaccination. The receptors here all came from a human donor who received a COVID-19 vaccine.

The rearrangement joins TRBV7-9 to TRBJ1-4; D is perhaps TRBD1 (6 bases). Germline V gives CDR1 SEHNR, CDR2 FQNEAQ (reference sequence). The CDR3 runs 14 residues. The ends were cut back, 2 bases at V and 8 bases at J, with 12 bases in the middle. As DNA, the CDR3 is TGTGCCAGCAGCTTACCAGGGGTTAAAGAAAAACTGTTTTTT. Protein: CASSLPGVKEKLFF.

The V and J genes are TRBV30 and TRBJ2-3; unclear D gene. In germline, CDR1 is GTSNPN, CDR2 SVGIG (reference sequence). CDR3 length: 14 amino acids. V was trimmed by 0 bases and J by 0 bases, leaving 7 bases between them. DNA of the CDR3: TGTGCCTGGAGTGTAGGTGGGAGCACAGATACGCAGTATTTT. It yields the protein CAWSVGGSTDTQYF.

The chain couples TRBV19 to TRBJ2-5, with 11 bases that match TRBD2. This CDR3 comprises 17 residues. CDR1 and CDR2 (germline): LNHDA, SQIVND (reference sequence). V lost 1 base and J lost 4; bases outside the gene matches: 8. The CDR3 reads CASSIAVAGGESETQYF. CDR3 DNA sequence: TGTGCCAGTAGTATAGCGGTAGCGGGGGGGGAATCAGAGACCCAGTACTTC.

This clonotype was observed a handful of times. The chain links TRBV19 to TRBJ2-7; 7 bases fit TRBD1. Germline V gene data show CDR1 as LNHDA and CDR2 as SQIVND (reference sequence). J lost 2 bases, V lost 5 bases, and 9 bases had no gene match. This CDR3 spans 15 amino acids. CDR3 coding DNA: TGTGCCAGTAGTCGACCGGGACAGCTAACCTACGAGCAGTACTTC. Protein: CASSRPGQLTYEQYF.

V is TRBV20-1 and J is TRBJ2-3; 9 positions agree with TRBD2. Germline lookup yields CDR1 DFQATT and CDR2 SNEGSKA (reference sequence). The CDR3 covers 13 residues. This chain's CDR3 is CSGIAGDTDTQYF. The CDR3 nucleotides are TGCAGCGGTATAGCGGGGGACACAGATACGCAGTATTTT.

J is TRBJ1-2 and V is TRBV12-3 or TRBV12-4; TRBD1 is a possible D gene (6 bases). The CDR3 spans 13 residues. Trimming took 8 bases from V and 3 from J, leaving 13 bases between them. The CDR3: CASVRGWDYGYTF. CDR3 sequence (DNA): TGTGCCAGCGTTAGGGGGTGGGACTATGGCTACACCTTC.

V usage is TRBV6-1 and J usage is TRBJ2-2, with 9 positions matching TRBD1. J lost 5 bases, V lost 5 bases, and 3 bases had no gene match. The CDR3 contains 14 residues. Germline loops: CDR1 MNHNS, CDR2 SASEGT. The CDR3 nucleotides read TGTGCCAGCAGTCGGACAGGGGAAACCGGGGAGCTGTTTTTT. Amino acids: CASSRTGETGELFF.

This clonotype was detected a few times. This chain links TRBV7-8 with TRBJ2-3; D is undetermined. The CDR3 runs 13 residues. With 0 bases removed from V and 6 bases from J, the gap between germline ends came to 7 bases. The V gene's germline CDR1 is SGHVS and CDR2 FQNEAQ. The chain's CDR3 is CASSLAPRDTQYF. DNA of the CDR3: TGTGCCAGCAGCTTAGCGCCTCGGGATACGCAGTATTTT.

This clonotype was observed a few times. The chain is built from TRBV20-1 and TRBJ2-5; D remains unclear. The CDR3 has 16 residues. Germline V CDR1 and CDR2: DFQATT, SNEGSKA (reference sequence). V dropped 1 base and J dropped 2 bases, with 17 bases sitting between them. The CDR3 sequence: CSARAEAPTTQETQYF. The CDR3 nucleotides read TGCAGTGCTAGAGCCGAGGCACCCACTACTCAAGAGACCCAGTACTTC.

V is TRBV7-8 and J is TRBJ2-5, with 11 nucleotides matching TRBD2. This CDR3 is 17 amino acids long. CDR1 SGHVS and CDR2 FQNEAQ come from the germline V gene. V trimming: 2 bases; J trimming: 2 bases; junction bases outside the gene matches: 7. CDR3 bases: TGTGCCAGCAGCTTAAGGGCTAGCGGGGGGCCTCAAGAGACCCAGTACTTC. Protein sequence: CASSLRASGGPQETQYF.

Turning to this clonotype: A far larger clone lies a single base away; this is likely a read error. V usage is TRBV20-1 and J usage is TRBJ2-7; D gene ambiguous. TRBJ2-5 matches the DNA end more closely, so the J call is doubtful. Germline CDR1 DFQATT, CDR2 SNEGSKA (reference sequence). CDR3 length: 13 amino acids. CDR3 protein: CGAADLVSETQYF. CDR3 DNA sequence: TGCGGTGCCGCAGACCTAGTTTCAGAGACCCAGTACTTC.

The rearrangement links TRBV28 to TRBJ2-7; D remains ambiguous. The germline gives CDR1 MDHEN, CDR2 SYDVKM. The CDR3 loop spans 12 amino acids. Trimming left V 5 bases short and J 4 bases short, with 9 bases between. CDR3 sequence (DNA): TGTGCCAGCAGTCCCCCACGGTACGAGCAGTACTTC. It encodes CASSPPRYEQYF. The whole variable domain, filled in from reference TRBV28 and TRBJ2-7, reads DVKVTQSSRYLVKRTGEKVFLECVQDMDHENMFWYRQDPGLGLRLIYFSYDVKMKEKGDIPEGYSVSREKKERFSLILESASTNQTSMYLCASSPPRYEQYFGPGTRLTVT.

The chain carries TRBV20-1 and TRBJ1-5, with TRBD1 matching over 8 bases. The CDR3 length is 13 residues. With V trimmed by 5 bases and J by 4 bases, 4 bases remained unmatched. Germline V gene data show CDR1 as DFQATT and CDR2 as SNEGSKA (reference sequence). This CDR3 reads CSALDRGNQPQHF. The CDR3 region has the DNA TGCAGTGCTCTTGACAGGGGTAATCAGCCCCAGCATTTT.

The V call is TRBV14, the J call TRBJ2-3; 10 nucleotides agree with TRBD2. After removal of 0 bases from V and 7 bases from J, the junction contained 4 bases not matched to a gene. There are 15 residues in the CDR3. Per the germline V gene, CDR1 is SGHDN and CDR2 is FVKESK. The CDR3 bases are TGTGCCAGCAGCCAAGAAGCGGGGGGGCCCTATACGCAGTATTTT. Residues: CASSQEAGGPYTQYF.

The chain recombines TRBV5-1 with TRBJ2-7; either TRBD1 or TRBD2 may supply D (5 bases each). V dropped 0 bases and J dropped 5 bases, with 9 bases sitting between them. Looked up from germline, CDR1 is SGHRS and CDR2 is YFSETQ. The CDR3 totals 13 residues. The CDR3 loop is CASSLVGDHEQYF. CDR3 coding DNA: TGCGCCAGCAGCTTGGTTGGGGACCACGAGCAGTACTTC.

The chain is built from TRBV30 and TRBJ1-6; D is unclear. The CDR3 covers 15 residues. Germline V gene data show CDR1 as GTSNPN and CDR2 as SVGIG (reference sequence). Trimming took 4 bases from V and 2 from J, leaving 12 bases between them. Written as DNA, the CDR3 is TGTGCCTGGACCGTAGGAGTTGCCTATAATTCACCCCTCCACTTT. It translates to CAWTVGVAYNSPLHF.

The chain carries TRBV20-1 and TRBJ1-1, with D unresolved. Trimming pared 2 bases from V and 4 bases from J, leaving 11 bases between. The CDR3 has 13 amino acids. Per germline, CDR1 DFQATT and CDR2 SNEGSKA (reference sequence). CDR3 sequence (DNA): TGCAGTGCTAGACGTGGGGTCGGCACTGAAGCTTTCTTT. Its translation is CSARRGVGTEAFF.

The V call is TRBV12-3 or TRBV12-4, the J call TRBJ1-3; 9 positions agree with TRBD1. After removal of 6 bases from V and 0 bases from J, the junction contained 6 bases not matched to a gene. The CDR3 spans 16 residues. The CDR3 is CASRDRGDSSGNTIYF. CDR3 nucleotides: TGTGCCAGCAGGGACAGGGGCGATAGCTCTGGAAACACCATATATTTT.

This clonotype is labeled as large. The CDR3 region has the DNA TGTGCCACCAGCAGATTGGCAGGCTATGGCTACACCTTC. It specifies CATSRLAGYGYTF. The chain is built from TRBV15 and TRBJ1-2; D not certain. Germline V gene sequence: CDR1 LNHNV, CDR2 YYDKDF (reference sequence). This CDR3 has 13 residues. V lost 2 bases, J lost 4 bases, and 8 bases lay in between.

This rearrangement joins TRBV10-3 to TRBJ2-3, with 10 nucleotides matching TRBD1. Germline loops: CDR1 ENHRY, CDR2 SYGVKD. The length of the CDR3 is 15 residues. Trimming took 3 bases from V and 3 from J; bases not matched to a gene: 3. This chain's CDR3 is CAISDRDRGTDTQYF. The DNA of the CDR3 is TGTGCCATCAGTGACCGGGACAGGGGAACAGATACGCAGTATTTT.

The chain carries TRBV7-6 and TRBJ1-4, with a weak D call TRBD1 (5 bases). Germline CDR1 reads SGHVS; CDR2 reads FNYEAQ. This CDR3 spans 15 amino acids. Trimming removed 4 bases from V and 0 bases from J, with 9 bases in between. This CDR3 is CASSSAGTTNEKLFF. As DNA, the CDR3 is TGTGCCAGCAGCTCGGCAGGGACAACTAATGAAAAACTGTTTTTT.

This sequence joins TRBV4-2 and TRBJ1-2; D uncertain. Trimming shortened V by 3 bases and J by 3 bases, and 17 bases separated the two germline ends. CDR3 length: 16 residues. Germline lookup yields CDR1 LGHNA and CDR2 YNFKEQ. CDR3: CASSHYWKADDYGYTF. The DNA of the CDR3 is TGTGCCAGCAGCCATTACTGGAAGGCAGATGACTATGGCTACACCTTC.

The CDR3 is CASSITGTSGGASTDTQYF. CDR3 nucleotides: TGTGCCAGTAGTATTACCGGGACTAGCGGGGGGGCTAGCACAGATACGCAGTATTTT. This sequence joins TRBV19 and TRBJ2-3; 16 nucleotides align to TRBD2. This CDR3 contains 19 residues. Per the germline V gene, CDR1 is LNHDA and CDR2 is SQIVND (reference sequence). J gave up 0 bases and V 3 bases, and 6 bases lay outside the gene matches.

The chain has TRBV6-1 and TRBJ2-2; no reliable D call. Germline V gene sequence: CDR1 MNHNS, CDR2 SASEGT. This CDR3 is built from 16 residues. The ends were cut back, 5 bases at V and 7 bases at J, with 20 bases in the middle. CDR3 sequence reads: CASSPGRVMWVGELFF. DNA of the CDR3: TGTGCCAGCAGTCCCGGACGGGTTATGTGGGTCGGGGAGCTGTTTTTT.

The chain has TRBV7-8 and TRBJ1-6; tentative D call: TRBD1 (6 bases). Germline CDR1 SGHVS, CDR2 FQNEAQ. Trimming removed 4 bases from V and 5 bases from J, with 12 bases in between. The CDR3 extends over 15 amino acids. The CDR3 loop is CASSSETGNNSPLHF. The CDR3, as DNA: TGTGCCAGCAGCTCAGAAACAGGGAATAATTCACCCCTCCACTTT.

V usage is TRBV14 and J usage is TRBJ1-2; D might be TRBD1 (5 bases). The CDR3 is made up of 16 amino acids. V was clipped by 0 bases and J by 2 bases, with 13 bases between them. Per germline, CDR1 SGHDN and CDR2 FVKESK. CDR3 in amino acids: CASSQDMARANYGYTF. The CDR3 DNA follows: TGTGCCAGCAGCCAAGATATGGCCAGGGCAAACTATGGCTACACCTTC.